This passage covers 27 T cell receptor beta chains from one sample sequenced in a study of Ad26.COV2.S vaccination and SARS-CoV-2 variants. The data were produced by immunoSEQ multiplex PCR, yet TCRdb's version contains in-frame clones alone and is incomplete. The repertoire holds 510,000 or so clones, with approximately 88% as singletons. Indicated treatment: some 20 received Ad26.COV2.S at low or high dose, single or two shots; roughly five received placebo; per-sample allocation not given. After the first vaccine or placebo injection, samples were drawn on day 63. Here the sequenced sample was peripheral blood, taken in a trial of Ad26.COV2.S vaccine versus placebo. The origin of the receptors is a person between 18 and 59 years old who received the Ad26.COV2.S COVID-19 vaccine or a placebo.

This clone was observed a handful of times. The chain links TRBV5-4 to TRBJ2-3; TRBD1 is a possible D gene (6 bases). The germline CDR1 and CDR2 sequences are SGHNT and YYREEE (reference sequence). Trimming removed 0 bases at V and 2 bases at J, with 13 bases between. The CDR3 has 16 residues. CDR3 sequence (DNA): TGTGCCAGCAGCTTGGATAGGCCAGGGGCCACAGATACGCAGTATTTT. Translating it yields CASSLDRPGATDTQYF.

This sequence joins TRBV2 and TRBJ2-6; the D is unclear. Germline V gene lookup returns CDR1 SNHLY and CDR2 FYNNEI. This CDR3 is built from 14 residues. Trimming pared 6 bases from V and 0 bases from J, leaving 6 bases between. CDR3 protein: CASRESSGANVLTF. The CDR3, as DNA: TGTGCCAGCAGAGAAAGCTCTGGGGCCAACGTCCTGACTTTC.

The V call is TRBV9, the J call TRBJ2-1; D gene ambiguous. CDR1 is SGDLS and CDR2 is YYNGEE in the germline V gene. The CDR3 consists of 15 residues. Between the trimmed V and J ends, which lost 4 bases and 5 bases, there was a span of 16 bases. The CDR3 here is CASSPRRLGNNEQFF. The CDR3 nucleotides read TGTGCCAGCAGCCCCCGTCGACTCGGAAACAATGAGCAGTTCTTC.

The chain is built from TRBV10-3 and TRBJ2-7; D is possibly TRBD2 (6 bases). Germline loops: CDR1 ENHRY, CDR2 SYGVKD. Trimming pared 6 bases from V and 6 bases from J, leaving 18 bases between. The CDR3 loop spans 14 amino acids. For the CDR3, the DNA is TGTGCCATCAGAGTCTCTGGGGGGAACAGCGAGCAGTACTTC. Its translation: CAIRVSGGNSEQYF.

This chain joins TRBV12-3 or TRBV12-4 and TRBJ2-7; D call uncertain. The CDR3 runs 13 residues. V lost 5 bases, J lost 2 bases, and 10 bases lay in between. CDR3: CASSPKPPYEQYF. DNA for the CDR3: TGTGCCAGCAGTCCAAAACCACCCTACGAGCAGTACTTC.

In DNA, the CDR3 is TGCGCCAGCAGCCCCTTGGCAACCGGGGCTAGCGGGAGAGGGAGCACCGGGGAGCTGTTTTTT. Its protein product is CASSPLATGASGRGSTGELFF. This rearrangement joins TRBV4-1 to TRBJ2-2; 10 positions match TRBD2. This CDR3 comprises 21 residues. Germline CDR1 is MGHRA and CDR2 is YSYEKL. With 4 bases clipped from V and 4 bases from J, the junction kept 21 bases outside the gene matches.

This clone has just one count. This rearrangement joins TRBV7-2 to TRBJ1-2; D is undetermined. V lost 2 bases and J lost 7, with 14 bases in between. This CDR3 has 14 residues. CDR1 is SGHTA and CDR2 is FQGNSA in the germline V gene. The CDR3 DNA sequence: TGTGCCAGCAGCTTAATGTTCGGGTCTAGTGGCTACACCTTC. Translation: CASSLMFGSSGYTF.

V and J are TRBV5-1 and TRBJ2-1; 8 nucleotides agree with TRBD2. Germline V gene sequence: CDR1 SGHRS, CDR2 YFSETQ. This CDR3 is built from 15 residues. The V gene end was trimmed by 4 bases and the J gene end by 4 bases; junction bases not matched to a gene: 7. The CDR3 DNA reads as TGCGCCAGCAGCCCACTAGCGGACTTATACAATGAGCAGTTCTTC. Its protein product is CASSPLADLYNEQFF.

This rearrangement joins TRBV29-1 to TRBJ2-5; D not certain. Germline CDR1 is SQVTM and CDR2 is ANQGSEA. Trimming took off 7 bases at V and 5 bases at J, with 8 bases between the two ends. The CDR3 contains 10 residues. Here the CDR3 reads CSAQVETQYF. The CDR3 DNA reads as TGCAGCGCCCAAGTCGAGACCCAGTACTTC.

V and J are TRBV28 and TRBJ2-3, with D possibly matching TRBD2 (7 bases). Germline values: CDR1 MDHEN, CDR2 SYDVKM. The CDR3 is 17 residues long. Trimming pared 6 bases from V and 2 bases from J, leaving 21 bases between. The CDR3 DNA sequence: TGTGCCAGCAGCGGGGGGCGCGATAGTGTACTCACAGATACGCAGTATTTT. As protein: CASSGGRDSVLTDTQYF.

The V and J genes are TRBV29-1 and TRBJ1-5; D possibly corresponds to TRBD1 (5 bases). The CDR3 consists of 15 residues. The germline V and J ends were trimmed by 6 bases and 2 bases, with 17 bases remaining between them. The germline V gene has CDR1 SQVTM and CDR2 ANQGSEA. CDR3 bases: TGCAGCGTGAGGGACGGTGCTCGGGGCAATCAGCCCCAGCATTTT. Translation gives CSVRDGARGNQPQHF.

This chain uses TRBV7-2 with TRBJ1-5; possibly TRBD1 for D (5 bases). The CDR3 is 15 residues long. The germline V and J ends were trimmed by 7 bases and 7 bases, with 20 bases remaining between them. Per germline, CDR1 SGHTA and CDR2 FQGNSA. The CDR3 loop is CASTERAGLRQPQHF. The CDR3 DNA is TGTGCCAGCACCGAAAGGGCGGGGCTACGGCAGCCCCAGCATTTT.

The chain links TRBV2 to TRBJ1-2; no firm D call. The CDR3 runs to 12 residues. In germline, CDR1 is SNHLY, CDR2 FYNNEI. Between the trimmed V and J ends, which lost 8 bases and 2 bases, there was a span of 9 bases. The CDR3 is CASSRENYGYTF. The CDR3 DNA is TGTGCCAGCTCAAGGGAGAACTATGGCTACACCTTC.

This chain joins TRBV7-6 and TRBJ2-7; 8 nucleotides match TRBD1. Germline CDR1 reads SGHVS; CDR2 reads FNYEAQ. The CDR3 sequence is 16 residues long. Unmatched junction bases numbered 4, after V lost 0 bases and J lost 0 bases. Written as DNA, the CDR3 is TGTGCCAGCAGCTTAGCTGCGACAGGGGTCTCCTACGAGCAGTACTTC. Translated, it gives CASSLAATGVSYEQYF.

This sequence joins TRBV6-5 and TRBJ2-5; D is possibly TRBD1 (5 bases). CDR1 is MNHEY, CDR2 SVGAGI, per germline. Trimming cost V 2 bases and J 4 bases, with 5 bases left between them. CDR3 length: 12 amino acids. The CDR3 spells CASSYQGETQYF. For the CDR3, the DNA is TGTGCCAGCAGTTACCAGGGAGAGACCCAGTACTTC.

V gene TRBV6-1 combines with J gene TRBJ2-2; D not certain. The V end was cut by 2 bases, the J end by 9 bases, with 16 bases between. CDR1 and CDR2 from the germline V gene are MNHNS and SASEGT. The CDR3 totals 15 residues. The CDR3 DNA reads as TGTGCCAGCAGTGAATTATGGCATCTTCGCCGGGAGCTGTTTTTT. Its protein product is CASSELWHLRRELFF.

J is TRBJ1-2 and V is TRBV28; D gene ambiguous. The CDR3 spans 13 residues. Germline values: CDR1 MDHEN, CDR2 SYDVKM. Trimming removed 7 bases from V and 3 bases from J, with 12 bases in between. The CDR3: CASKTAVHYGYTF. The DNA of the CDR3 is TGTGCCAGCAAGACCGCGGTTCACTATGGCTACACCTTC.

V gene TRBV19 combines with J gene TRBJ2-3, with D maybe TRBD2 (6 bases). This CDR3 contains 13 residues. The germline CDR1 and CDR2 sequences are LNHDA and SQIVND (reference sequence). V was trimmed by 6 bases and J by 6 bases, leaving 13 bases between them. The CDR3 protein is CASRKGGIDTQYF. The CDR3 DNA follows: TGTGCCAGTAGGAAGGGAGGTATCGATACGCAGTATTTT.

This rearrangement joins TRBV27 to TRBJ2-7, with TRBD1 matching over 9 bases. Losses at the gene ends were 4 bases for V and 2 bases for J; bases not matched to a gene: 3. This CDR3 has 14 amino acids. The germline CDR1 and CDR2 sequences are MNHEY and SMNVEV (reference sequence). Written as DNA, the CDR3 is TGTGCCAGCAGTTCCCGGACAGGGGCCTACGAGCAGTACTTC. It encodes CASSSRTGAYEQYF.

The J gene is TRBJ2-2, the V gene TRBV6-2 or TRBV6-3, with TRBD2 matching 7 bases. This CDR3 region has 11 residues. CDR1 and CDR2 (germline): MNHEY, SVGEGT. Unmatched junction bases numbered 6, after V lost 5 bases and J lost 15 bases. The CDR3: CASSRSGGMFF. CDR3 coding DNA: TGTGCCAGCAGTCGATCCGGGGGGATGTTTTTT.

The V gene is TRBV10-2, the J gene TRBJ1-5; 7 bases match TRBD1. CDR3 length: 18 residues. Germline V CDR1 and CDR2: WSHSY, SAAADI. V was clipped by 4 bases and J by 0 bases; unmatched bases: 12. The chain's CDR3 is CASSALGTASYSNQPQHF. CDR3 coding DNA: TGCGCCAGCAGTGCCCTTGGGACAGCGAGCTATAGCAATCAGCCCCAGCATTTT.

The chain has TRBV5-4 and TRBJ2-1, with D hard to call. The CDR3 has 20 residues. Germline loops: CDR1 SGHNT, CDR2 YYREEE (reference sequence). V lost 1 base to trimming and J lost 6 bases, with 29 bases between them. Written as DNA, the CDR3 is TGTGCCAGCAGCTTGTTAACTGGTGAGTGGATTTGGAATCCCTCCAATGAGCAGTTCTTC. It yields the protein CASSLLTGEWIWNPSNEQFF.

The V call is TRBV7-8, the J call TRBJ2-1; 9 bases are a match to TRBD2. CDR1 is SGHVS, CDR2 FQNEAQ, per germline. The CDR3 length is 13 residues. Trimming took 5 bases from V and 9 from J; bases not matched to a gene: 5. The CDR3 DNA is TGTGCCAGCAGCCCGCTAGCGGGAACTGAGCAGTTCTTC. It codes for CASSPLAGTEQFF.

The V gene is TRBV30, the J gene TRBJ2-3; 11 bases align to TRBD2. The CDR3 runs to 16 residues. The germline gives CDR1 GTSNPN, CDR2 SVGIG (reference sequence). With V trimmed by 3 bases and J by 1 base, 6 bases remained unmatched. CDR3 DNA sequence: TGTGCCTGGAGGGGACGACTAGCGGGACGCACAGATACGCAGTATTTT. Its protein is CAWRGRLAGRTDTQYF.

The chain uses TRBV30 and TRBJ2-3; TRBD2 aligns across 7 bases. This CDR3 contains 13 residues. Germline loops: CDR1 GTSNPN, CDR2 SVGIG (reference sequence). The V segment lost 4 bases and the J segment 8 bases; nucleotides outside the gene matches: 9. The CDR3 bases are TGTGCCTGGAAGGGCGGGAGAGTAGGTACGCAGTATTTT. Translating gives CAWKGGRVGTQYF.

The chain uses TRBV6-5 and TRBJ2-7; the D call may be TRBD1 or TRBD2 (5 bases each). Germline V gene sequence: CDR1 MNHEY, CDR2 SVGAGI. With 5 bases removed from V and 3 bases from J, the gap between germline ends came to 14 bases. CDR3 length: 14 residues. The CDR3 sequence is CASSRDQIRYEQYF. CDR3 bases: TGTGCCAGCAGTAGGGACCAGATCCGCTACGAGCAGTACTTC.

The CDR3 is CASSPRDNTEAFF. The CDR3 DNA reads as TGTGCCAGCTCACCCAGGGATAACACTGAAGCTTTCTTT. The V call is TRBV18, the J call TRBJ1-1; D possibly corresponds to TRBD1 (5 bases). The germline CDR1 and CDR2 sequences are KGHSH and LQKENI. The CDR3 contains 13 residues. V was cut by 3 bases and J by 2 bases, with 7 bases left in between.